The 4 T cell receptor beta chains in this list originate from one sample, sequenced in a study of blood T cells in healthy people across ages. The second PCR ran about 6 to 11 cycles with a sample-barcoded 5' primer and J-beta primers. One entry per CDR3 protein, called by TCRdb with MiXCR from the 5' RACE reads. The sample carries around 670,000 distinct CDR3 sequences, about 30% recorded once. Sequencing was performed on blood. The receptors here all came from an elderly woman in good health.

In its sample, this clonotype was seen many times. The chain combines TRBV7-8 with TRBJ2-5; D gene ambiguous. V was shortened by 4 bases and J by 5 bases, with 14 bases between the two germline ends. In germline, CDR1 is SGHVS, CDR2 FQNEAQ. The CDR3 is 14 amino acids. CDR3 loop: CASSSRTERETQYF. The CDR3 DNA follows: TGTGCCAGCAGCTCCAGAACAGAGAGGGAGACCCAGTACTTC.

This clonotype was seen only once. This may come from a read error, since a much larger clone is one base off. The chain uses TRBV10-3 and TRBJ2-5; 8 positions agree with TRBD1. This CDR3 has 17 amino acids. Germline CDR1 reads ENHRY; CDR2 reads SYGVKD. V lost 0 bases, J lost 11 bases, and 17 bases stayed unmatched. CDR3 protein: CAISESQTGAAYNGQYF. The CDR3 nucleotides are TGTGCCATCAGTGAGTCCCAGACAGGGGCCGCCTACAATGGGCAGTACTTC.

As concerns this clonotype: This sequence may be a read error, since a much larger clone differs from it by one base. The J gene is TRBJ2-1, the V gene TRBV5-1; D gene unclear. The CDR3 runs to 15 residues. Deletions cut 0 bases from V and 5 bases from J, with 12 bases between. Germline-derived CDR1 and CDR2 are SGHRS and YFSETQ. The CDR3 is CASSLVPSPDNEQFF. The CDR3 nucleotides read TGCGCCAGCAGCTTGGTGCCCAGTCCAGACAATGAGCAGTTCTTC.

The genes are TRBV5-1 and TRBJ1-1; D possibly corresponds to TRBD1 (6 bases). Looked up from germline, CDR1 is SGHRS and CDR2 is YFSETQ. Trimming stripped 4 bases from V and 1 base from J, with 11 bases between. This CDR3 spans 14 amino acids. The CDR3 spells CASSDGQKNTEAFF. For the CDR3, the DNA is TGCGCCAGCAGCGACGGACAGAAGAACACTGAAGCTTTCTTT.